These T cell receptor beta chains were read from a single sample in a study of cytomegalovirus exposure and HLA in healthy donors. TCRdb keeps only in-frame clones here, not all; method: immunoSEQ multiplex PCR. The sample lists some 170,000 clones; 70% to 90% were seen once. The sample comprised PBMCs. These receptors all stem from a woman aged 18-35 years in good health and CMV-seronegative. The CDR3 runs from the conserved cysteine through the conserved F or W. Each record gives: V gene, J gene, CDR3 protein.

TRBV28,TRBJ1-5,CASTTGFQPQHF
TRBV5-6,TRBJ2-7,CASSFARTYEQYF
TRBV5-4,TRBJ2-1,CASSSKSGPSYNEQFF
TRBV28,TRBJ2-3,CASSLQYRTDTQYF
TRBV5-8,TRBJ2-1,CASSLSGPDYNEQFF
TRBV19,TRBJ1-2,CASSIELIPYYGYTF
TRBV2,TRBJ1-4,CASSPDRGATNEKLFF
TRBV2,TRBJ1-5,CASSAQGQPQHF
TRBV28,TRBJ2-3,CASTSNRGVYGTDTQYF
TRBV14,TRBJ2-7,CASNQGYGGEQYF
TRBV14,TRBJ1-2,CASSQGLGQERALRGYTF
TRBV4-1,TRBJ1-4,CASSYRGLGEKLFF
TRBV6-5,TRBJ1-5,CASSQFGDSNQPQHF
TRBV2,TRBJ1-1,CASSDGENTEAFF
TRBV29-1,TRBJ2-5,CSVEGRARETQYF
TRBV29-1,TRBJ1-6,CSVDLLGPIPYNSPLHF
TRBV10-2,TRBJ2-1,CASSEYGPAGAYNEQFF
TRBV5-4,TRBJ2-7,CASSLGWQGVYEQYF
TRBV2,TRBJ1-2,CASSDADFYGYTF
TRBV2,TRBJ2-7,CASSDYTGSSYEQYF
TRBV19,TRBJ1-1,CASSKGAVNTEAFF
TRBV5-1,TRBJ2-2,CASSLASTSGGTGELFF
TRBV6-5,TRBJ1-2,CASSYRGQGTYGYTF
TRBV9,TRBJ2-1,CASSPPRRPGLAGEQFF
TRBV7-9,TRBJ1-5,CASSYTDQPQHF
TRBV6-1,TRBJ1-2,CASSYLGAAGYTF
TRBV7-9,TRBJ2-7,CASSSTGTGWKLSYEQYF
TRBV2,TRBJ1-6,CASKGTGDNSPLHF
TRBV20-1,TRBJ2-1,CSARIGNEQFF
TRBV6-1,TRBJ1-1,CASSDLGTVDTEAFF
TRBV5-1,TRBJ1-4,CASSKNQGNEKLFF
TRBV27,TRBJ2-1,CASSGLELNEQFF
TRBV15,TRBJ2-2,CATSREMGLAGLGNTGELFF
TRBV2,TRBJ2-1,CASRIQGVGLDEQFF
TRBV19,TRBJ1-5,CASSIGGGVRQPQHF
TRBV27,TRBJ1-1,CASSPEQGSEAFF
TRBV19,TRBJ2-3,CASSATSGRADTQYF
TRBV6-1,TRBJ2-1,CASSRDRSANEQFF
TRBV6-1,TRBJ1-6,CASSGDRGRYNSPLHF
TRBV14,TRBJ1-3,CASSPSGTGGNTIYF
TRBV7-2,TRBJ2-7,CASSSTGSGYEQYF
TRBV29-1,TRBJ1-2,CSAGQGSPIGGYTF
TRBV6-6,TRBJ1-6,CASSTGTGTPPLHF
TRBV19,TRBJ2-1,CASSIVQGEYNEQFF
TRBV6-1,TRBJ1-1,CASSLRTGMNTEAFF